The 24 T cell receptor beta chains below were found in one sample sequenced in a study of blood T cells in healthy people across ages. Next came a second PCR, run for about 7 to 12 cycles, which used a sample-barcoded 5' primer along with a J-beta primer mix. TCRdb called the 5' RACE reads again in MiXCR, with one record for every CDR3 protein. The sample shows just over 800,000 distinct CDR3 sequences, about 59% of them seen only once. What was sequenced was blood. The source of these receptors is a man aged 30-40 years in good health.

This clonotype was recorded at least ten times. This rearrangement joins TRBV29-1 to TRBJ2-3; D call uncertain. Trimming stripped 3 bases from V and 0 bases from J, with 4 bases between. Germline CDR1 reads SQVTM; CDR2 reads ANQGSEA. CDR3 length: 12 residues. CDR3 loop: CSVEPSTDTQYF. CDR3 sequence (DNA): TGCAGCGTTGAGCCTAGCACAGATACGCAGTATTTT.

This chain joins TRBV4-3 and TRBJ2-1; the D gene is possibly TRBD2 (6 bases). Germline V gives CDR1 LGHNA, CDR2 YSLEER. Trimming removed 0 bases at V and 10 bases at J, with 16 bases between. This CDR3 comprises 15 residues. The CDR3 sequence: CASSQDHGGKGEQFF. As DNA, the CDR3 is TGCGCCAGCAGCCAAGATCATGGCGGGAAGGGCGAGCAGTTCTTC.

V gene TRBV6-2 or TRBV6-3 combines with J gene TRBJ1-5, with TRBD1 matching 10 bases. V trimming: 6 bases; J trimming: 7 bases; junction bases outside the gene matches: 9. Germline values: CDR1 MNHEY, CDR2 SVGEGT. This CDR3 is 15 amino acids long. The DNA for the CDR3 is TGTGCCAGCAGCCCCCGGGACAGGGGATTGCAGCCCCAGCATTTT. It codes for CASSPRDRGLQPQHF.

This chain joins TRBV11-3 and TRBJ2-5, with D hard to call. The CDR3 sequence is 12 residues long. V lost 6 bases, J lost 4 bases, and 9 bases lay in between. Germline loops: CDR1 SGHNT, CDR2 YENEEA. The CDR3 DNA reads as TGTGCCAGCAGTAAGGGCCCAGAGACCCAGTACTTC. Amino acid sequence: CASSKGPETQYF.

This clonotype was found many times. CDR3 DNA sequence: TGTGCCAGCAGTTTTGTAGGAGGAAACAATGAGCAGTTCTTC. Translated, it gives CASSFVGGNNEQFF. This chain connects TRBV12-3 or TRBV12-4 to TRBJ2-1; a weak D match, TRBD2 (5 bases). Trimming removed 3 bases at V and 5 bases at J, with 11 bases between. The CDR3 length is 14 residues.

The V gene is TRBV7-9, the J gene TRBJ1-2; TRBD1 might be the D (6 bases). CDR3 length equals 14 residues. Germline CDR1 reads SEHNR; CDR2 reads FQNEAQ (reference sequence). Trimming cost V 2 bases and J 6 bases, with 13 bases left between them. The CDR3 DNA sequence: TGTGCCAGCAGCTTAAGCTCAGGGGTTCATGGCTACACCTTC. It codes for CASSLSSGVHGYTF.

CDR3: CASSLKQTLGGANVLTF. CDR3 in DNA: TGTGCCAGCAGCTTAAAGCAGACCCTTGGGGGGGCCAACGTCCTGACTTTC. The rearrangement links TRBV7-3 to TRBJ2-6; D call uncertain. The CDR3 totals 17 residues. V lost 1 base to trimming and J lost 4 bases, with 14 bases between them. Germline CDR1 reads SGHTA; CDR2 reads FQGTGA.

This chain connects TRBV29-1 to TRBJ2-5; 10 bases match TRBD1. The J segment lost 3 bases and the V segment lost 8 bases, leaving 9 bases of the junction unmatched. Germline V gene data show CDR1 as SQVTM and CDR2 as ANQGSEA. This CDR3 contains 14 residues. The CDR3 DNA reads as TGCAGCTTCCGGGACAGGGGTGTGAAAGAGACCCAGTACTTC. This encodes CSFRDRGVKETQYF.

This clonotype was picked up a small number of times. The genes are TRBV20-1 and TRBJ2-1; D might be TRBD2 (6 bases). The germline CDR1 and CDR2 sequences are DFQATT and SNEGSKA (reference sequence). Trimming took 6 bases from V and 6 from J, leaving 12 bases between them. The CDR3 covers 12 residues. The CDR3 loop is CSAYPGGNEQFF. For the CDR3, the DNA is TGCAGTGCATACCCCGGGGGCAATGAGCAGTTCTTC.

The rearrangement joins TRBV24-1 to TRBJ1-5, with 9 bases that match TRBD1. The germline CDR1 and CDR2 sequences are KGHDR and SFDVKD. The J segment lost 4 bases and the V segment lost 7 bases, leaving 10 bases of the junction unmatched. This CDR3 is built from 16 residues. In DNA form, the CDR3 reads TGTGCCACCAGCCCCACCCCGGGACAGGGAAATCAGCCCCAGCATTTT. As protein: CATSPTPGQGNQPQHF.

The CDR3 nucleotides are TGTGCCAGCAGCCATAGGGGAGGCGGGCAGAGCTCCTACGAGCAGTACTTC. Protein product: CASSHRGGGQSSYEQYF. The chain couples TRBV7-9 to TRBJ2-7; tentative D call: TRBD2 (6 bases). Trimming cost V 5 bases and J 0 bases, with 20 bases left between them. Germline CDR1 reads SEHNR; CDR2 reads FQNEAQ (reference sequence). The CDR3 sequence is 17 residues long. The complete variable domain, with remaining parts taken from reference TRBV7-9 and TRBJ2-7, reads DTGVSQNPRHKITKRGQNVTFRCDPISEHNRLYWYRQTLGQGPEFLTYFQNEAQLEKSRLLSDRFSAERPKGSFSTLEIQRTEQGDSAMYLCASSHRGGGQSSYEQYFGPGTRLTVT.

The chain joins TRBV3-1 to TRBJ1-2; D is ambiguous. V lost 2 bases and J lost 8, with 15 bases in between. The CDR3 is 14 residues long. CDR1 is LGHDT, CDR2 YNNKEL, per germline (reference sequence). The CDR3 sequence is CASSQRISEGGYTF. Written as DNA, the CDR3 is TGTGCCAGCAGCCAAAGGATAAGCGAAGGAGGCTACACCTTC.

This clonotype was seen only a few times. This sequence joins TRBV12-3 or TRBV12-4 and TRBJ1-6; TRBD1 matches at 7 bases. The CDR3 contains 13 residues. The ends lost 5 bases at V and 7 bases at J; junction bases unmatched: 2. The CDR3 DNA reads TGTGCCAGCAGTATGACAGGGAATTCACCCCTCCACTTT. Amino acid sequence: CASSMTGNSPLHF.

The chain combines TRBV12-3 or TRBV12-4 with TRBJ1-2, with a weak D call TRBD1 (5 bases). Trimming stripped 8 bases from V and 4 bases from J, with 14 bases between. CDR3 length: 13 residues. This CDR3 is CASAQGYLYGYTF. CDR3 bases: TGTGCCAGCGCCCAGGGATACCTCTATGGCTACACCTTC.

About this clonotype itself: At one end, the junction sequence differs from germline, possibly due to a read error. This chain links TRBV30 with TRBJ2-5; TRBD1 or TRBD2 may be the D gene (5 bases each). The CDR3 runs 12 residues. The germline V gene has CDR1 GTSNPN and CDR2 SVGIG (reference sequence). The CDR3 protein is CAGSSGTETQYF. DNA of the CDR3: TGTGCCGGGAGTTCCGGGACAGAGACCCAGTACTTC.

The chain carries TRBV7-3 and TRBJ2-3; no clear D. Germline CDR1 is SGHTA and CDR2 is FQGTGA. Trimming left V 2 bases short and J 11 bases short, with 14 bases between. This CDR3 comprises 13 residues. The CDR3 nucleotides read TGTGCCAGCAGCTTAGGTATCCAGACGGTGCAGTATTTT. Translation: CASSLGIQTVQYF.

This clonotype has only a few counts. V gene TRBV29-1 combines with J gene TRBJ1-2; D is possibly TRBD1 (6 bases). CDR3 size: 13 residues. Germline V gene sequence: CDR1 SQVTM, CDR2 ANQGSEA. Between the trimmed V and J ends, which lost 6 bases and 3 bases, there was a span of 14 bases. CDR3 protein: CSVARQVDYGYTF. Written as DNA, the CDR3 is TGCAGCGTAGCCCGACAGGTCGACTATGGCTACACCTTC.

The chain links TRBV29-1 to TRBJ1-2; D unresolved. Germline-derived CDR1 and CDR2 are SQVTM and ANQGSEA. V shed 6 bases and J shed 0 bases, with 8 bases lying between them. This CDR3 spans 12 amino acids. The CDR3 DNA sequence: TGCAGCGTGTCCAATGCTAACTATGGCTACACCTTC. As protein: CSVSNANYGYTF.

The chain joins TRBV29-1 to TRBJ1-2, with 12 bases lining up with TRBD1. Looked up from germline, CDR1 is SQVTM and CDR2 is ANQGSEA. J gave up 7 bases and V 4 bases, and 10 bases lay outside the gene matches. The CDR3 has 15 residues. CDR3 sequence (DNA): TGCAGCGTTGCTCCGGGTGGGACAGGGGGCGGTGGCTACACCTTC. It codes for CSVAPGGTGGGGYTF.

The V call is TRBV11-2, the J call TRBJ1-1; D gene uncertain. The CDR3 covers 14 residues. CDR1 SGHAT and CDR2 FQNNGV come from the germline V gene. Trimming shortened V by 0 bases and J by 3 bases, and 8 bases separated the two germline ends. CDR3 nucleotide sequence: TGTGCCAGCAGCTTAGACGCGTTGGACACTGAAGCTTTCTTT. It yields the protein CASSLDALDTEAFF.

This clonotype was picked up one time. The CDR3 loop is CASSLVHTSNIQYF. The CDR3 DNA reads TGTGCCAGCAGCTTAGTCCACACCTCAAACATTCAGTACTTC. The V call is TRBV11-2, the J call TRBJ2-4; D unresolved. In germline, CDR1 is SGHAT, CDR2 FQNNGV. Trimming cost V 1 base and J 6 bases, with 10 bases left between them. CDR3 length: 14 residues.

The chain couples TRBV7-2 to TRBJ2-3; D uncertain. The CDR3 sequence is 13 residues long. Germline CDR1 reads SGHTA; CDR2 reads FQGNSA. Trimming left V 4 bases short and J 1 base short, with 6 bases between. The CDR3 spells CASSSVGTDTQYF. In DNA, the CDR3 is TGTGCCAGCAGCTCCGTGGGCACAGATACGCAGTATTTT.

V usage is TRBV27 and J usage is TRBJ2-1; D is perhaps TRBD1 or TRBD2 (5 bases each). Trimming took 7 bases from V and 8 from J, leaving 18 bases between them. This CDR3 has 14 amino acids. Per the germline V gene, CDR1 is MNHEY and CDR2 is SMNVEV (reference sequence). The CDR3 reads CASKPSGRVYEQFF. CDR3 nucleotide sequence: TGTGCCAGCAAGCCGAGCGGCAGGGTCTATGAGCAGTTCTTC.

This chain joins TRBV4-2 and TRBJ2-3; the match to TRBD2 covers 12 bases. The CDR3 covers 16 residues. Germline V gives CDR1 LGHNA, CDR2 YNFKEQ. J was trimmed by 2 bases and V by 5 bases; bases with no gene match: 5. The CDR3 nucleotides are TGTGCCAGCAGCGCAACTAGCGGGGGGTTCACAGATACGCAGTATTTT. Translated: CASSATSGGFTDTQYF.